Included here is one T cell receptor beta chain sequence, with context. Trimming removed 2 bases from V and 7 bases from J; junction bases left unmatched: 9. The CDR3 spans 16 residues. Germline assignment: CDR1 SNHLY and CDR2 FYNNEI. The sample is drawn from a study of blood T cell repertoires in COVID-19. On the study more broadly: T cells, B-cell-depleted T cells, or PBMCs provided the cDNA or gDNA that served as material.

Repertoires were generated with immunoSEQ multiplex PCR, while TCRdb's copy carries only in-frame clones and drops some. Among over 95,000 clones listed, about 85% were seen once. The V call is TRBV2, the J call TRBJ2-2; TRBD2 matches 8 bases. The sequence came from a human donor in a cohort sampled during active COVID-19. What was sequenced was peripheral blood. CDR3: CASSESGGGKIGELFF. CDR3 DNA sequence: TGTGCCAGCAGTGAATCTGGCGGGGGGAAGATCGGGGAGCTGTTTTTT.